Listed below are T cell receptor beta chains from one sample, sequenced in a study of pediatric ulcerative colitis. Measured with immunoSEQ multiplex PCR; TCRdb has only the in-frame clones, and not every one. The sample lists 13,000 to 15,000 clones; just under 90% were seen once. Sequences were obtained from blood. Every receptor here comes from a boy between 10 and 17 years old with moderate ulcerative colitis. Each CDR3 is given with its conserved first and last residue. A D gene is named only where the DNA matches it firmly. Size values are once, few and many counts, or a class for expanded clones, and some rows have none.

j_call: TRBJ2-2; d_call: NA; clone_size: NA; v_call: TRBV4-1; cdr3_nt: TGCGCCAGCAGCCAAGTTGTGACTATAGTTAGCGGGGAGCTGTTTTTT; cdr3_aa: CASSQVVTIVSGELFF
j_call: TRBJ1-1; d_call: TRBD1; clone_size: NA; v_call: TRBV6-1; cdr3_nt: TGTGCCAGCAGACGCGGACAGGTGAACACTGAAGCTTTCTTT; cdr3_aa: CASRRGQVNTEAFF
j_call: TRBJ2-2; d_call: NA; clone_size: NA; v_call: TRBV6-6; cdr3_nt: TGTGCCAGCAGTTACCCGGGGGCAGGCACCGGGGAGCTGTTTTTT; cdr3_aa: CASSYPGAGTGELFF
j_call: TRBJ2-5; d_call: NA; clone_size: NA; v_call: TRBV2; cdr3_nt: TGTGCCAGCAGCCTACTAGGGGAGACCCAGTACTTC; cdr3_aa: CASSLLGETQYF
j_call: TRBJ2-7; d_call: TRBD1; clone_size: NA; v_call: TRBV19; cdr3_nt: TGTGCCAGTAGTATGAGTTGGGGACAGGGGGCAAACGAGCAGTACTTC; cdr3_aa: CASSMSWGQGANEQYF
j_call: TRBJ1-1; d_call: NA; clone_size: NA; v_call: TRBV25-1; cdr3_nt: TGTGCCAGCAGTGAATTGGGCTTGAACACTGAAGCTTTCTTT; cdr3_aa: CASSELGLNTEAFF
j_call: TRBJ2-3; d_call: TRBD2; clone_size: NA; v_call: TRBV27; cdr3_nt: TGTGCCAGCAGTTTATTGGTAGCGGGGGGTCCAGATACGCAGTATTTT; cdr3_aa: CASSLLVAGGPDTQYF
j_call: TRBJ2-2; d_call: TRBD1; clone_size: NA; v_call: TRBV5-5; cdr3_nt: TGTGCCAGCAGCTTTGGACAGGGCCCCCCCGGGGAGCTGTTTTTT; cdr3_aa: CASSFGQGPPGELFF
j_call: TRBJ1-5; d_call: TRBD1; clone_size: NA; v_call: TRBV15; cdr3_nt: TGTGCCACCAGCAGAAAACAGGGGCCCAATCAGCCCCAGCATTTT; cdr3_aa: CATSRKQGPNQPQHF
j_call: TRBJ2-3; d_call: TRBD1; clone_size: NA; v_call: TRBV9; cdr3_nt: TGTGCCAGCAGCGTAGGGACAGGGGGTGCCTTGGCAGATACGCAGTATTTT; cdr3_aa: CASSVGTGGALADTQYF
j_call: TRBJ2-3; d_call: NA; clone_size: once; v_call: TRBV5-1; cdr3_nt: TGCGCCAGCAGGTTCTCAGGGGCGGATACGCAGTATTTT; cdr3_aa: CASRFSGADTQYF
j_call: TRBJ2-6; d_call: NA; clone_size: NA; v_call: TRBV6-6; cdr3_nt: TGTGCCACTTTGGACCTTTTTGGGGCCAACGTCCTGACTTTC; cdr3_aa: CATLDLFGANVLTF
j_call: TRBJ1-4; d_call: NA; clone_size: NA; v_call: TRBV10-3; cdr3_nt: TGTGCCATCAGTAGGACAGTGACTGAAAAACTGTTTTTT; cdr3_aa: CAISRTVTEKLFF
j_call: TRBJ1-4; d_call: NA; clone_size: few; v_call: TRBV30; cdr3_nt: TGTGCCTGGAGGGGATCGACAACTAATGAAAAACTGTTTTTT; cdr3_aa: CAWRGSTTNEKLFF
j_call: TRBJ1-2; d_call: NA; clone_size: NA; v_call: TRBV13; cdr3_nt: TGTGCCAGCAGCTGGGGGGACAAAAGCCACACCTTC; cdr3_aa: CASSWGDKSHTF
j_call: TRBJ1-1; d_call: TRBD1; clone_size: NA; v_call: TRBV7-8; cdr3_nt: TGTGCCAGCAGCTGGACAGGGTATACTGAAGCTTTCTTT; cdr3_aa: CASSWTGYTEAFF
j_call: TRBJ1-5; d_call: TRBD1; clone_size: NA; v_call: TRBV19; cdr3_nt: TGTGCCAGTAGTCTGGGACAGGGCAATCAGCCCCAGCATTTT; cdr3_aa: CASSLGQGNQPQHF